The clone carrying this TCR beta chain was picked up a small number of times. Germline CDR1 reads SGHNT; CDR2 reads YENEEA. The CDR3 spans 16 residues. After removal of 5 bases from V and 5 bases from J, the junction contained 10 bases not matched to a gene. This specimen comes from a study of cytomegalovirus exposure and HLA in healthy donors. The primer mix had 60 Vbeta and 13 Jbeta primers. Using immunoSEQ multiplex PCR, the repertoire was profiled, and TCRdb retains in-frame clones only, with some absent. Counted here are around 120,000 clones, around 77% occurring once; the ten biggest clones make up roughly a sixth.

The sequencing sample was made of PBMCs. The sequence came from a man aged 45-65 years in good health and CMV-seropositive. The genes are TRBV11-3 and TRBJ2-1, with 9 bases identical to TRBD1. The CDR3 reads CASSPAGTGNDNEQFF. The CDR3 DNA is TGTGCCAGCAGCCCCGCGGGGACAGGGAATGACAATGAGCAGTTCTTC.